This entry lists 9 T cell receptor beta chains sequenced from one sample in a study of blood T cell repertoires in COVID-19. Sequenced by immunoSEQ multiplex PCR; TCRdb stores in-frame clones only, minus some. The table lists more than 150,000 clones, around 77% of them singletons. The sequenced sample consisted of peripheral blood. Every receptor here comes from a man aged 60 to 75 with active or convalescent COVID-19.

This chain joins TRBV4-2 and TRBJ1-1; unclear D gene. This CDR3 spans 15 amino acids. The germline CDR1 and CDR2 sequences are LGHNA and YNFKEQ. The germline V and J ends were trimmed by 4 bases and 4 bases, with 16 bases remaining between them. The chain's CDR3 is CASSLIPGGSTEAFF. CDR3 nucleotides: TGTGCCAGCAGCCTCATCCCGGGAGGTTCCACTGAAGCTTTCTTT.

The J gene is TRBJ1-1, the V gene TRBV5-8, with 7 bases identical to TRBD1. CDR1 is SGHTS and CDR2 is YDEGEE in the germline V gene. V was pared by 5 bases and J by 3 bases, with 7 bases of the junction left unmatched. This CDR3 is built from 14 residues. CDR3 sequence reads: CASRWRGGYTEAFF. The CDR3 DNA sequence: TGTGCCAGCAGGTGGCGAGGGGGCTACACTGAAGCTTTCTTT.

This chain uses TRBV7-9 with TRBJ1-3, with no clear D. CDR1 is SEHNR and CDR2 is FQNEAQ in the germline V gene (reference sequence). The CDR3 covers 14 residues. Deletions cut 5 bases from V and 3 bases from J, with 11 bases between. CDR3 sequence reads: CASSPFLGGNTIYF. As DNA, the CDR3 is TGTGCCAGCAGCCCCTTTCTAGGTGGAAACACCATATATTTT.

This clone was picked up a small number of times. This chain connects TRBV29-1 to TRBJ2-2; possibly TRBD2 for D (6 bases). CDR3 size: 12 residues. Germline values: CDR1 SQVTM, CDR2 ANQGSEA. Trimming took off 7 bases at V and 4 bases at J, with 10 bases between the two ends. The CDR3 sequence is CSGRAGTGELFF. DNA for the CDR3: TGCAGCGGGAGGGCCGGCACCGGGGAGCTGTTTTTT.

CDR3 sequence: CASSPFGGSSNYGYTF. The CDR3 DNA sequence: TGTGCCAGCTCACCATTCGGGGGGAGTTCTAACTATGGCTACACCTTC. V usage is TRBV18 and J usage is TRBJ1-2; D perhaps matches TRBD1 (5 bases). V was pared by 2 bases and J by 0 bases, with 13 bases between. The CDR3 totals 16 residues. From germline, CDR1 is KGHSH and CDR2 LQKENI.

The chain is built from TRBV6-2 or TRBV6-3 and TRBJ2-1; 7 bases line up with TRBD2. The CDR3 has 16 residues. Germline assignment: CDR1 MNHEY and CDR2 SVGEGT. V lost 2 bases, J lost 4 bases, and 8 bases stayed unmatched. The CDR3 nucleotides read TGTGCCAGCAGTTACCTAGCGGAGGGATTATACAATGAGCAGTTCTTC. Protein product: CASSYLAEGLYNEQFF.

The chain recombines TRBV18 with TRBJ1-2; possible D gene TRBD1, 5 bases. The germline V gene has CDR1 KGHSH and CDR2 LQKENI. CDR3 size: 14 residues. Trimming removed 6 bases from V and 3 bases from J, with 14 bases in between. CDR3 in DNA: TGTGCCAGCTCGCGGGACCTAGGGGACTATGGCTACACCTTC. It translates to CASSRDLGDYGYTF.

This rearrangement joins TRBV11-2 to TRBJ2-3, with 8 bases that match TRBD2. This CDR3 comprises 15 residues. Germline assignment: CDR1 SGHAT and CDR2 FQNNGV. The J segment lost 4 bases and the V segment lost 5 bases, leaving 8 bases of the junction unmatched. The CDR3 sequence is CASSPPAGVPDTQYF. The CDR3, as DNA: TGTGCCAGCAGCCCCCCAGCGGGAGTACCAGATACGCAGTATTTT.

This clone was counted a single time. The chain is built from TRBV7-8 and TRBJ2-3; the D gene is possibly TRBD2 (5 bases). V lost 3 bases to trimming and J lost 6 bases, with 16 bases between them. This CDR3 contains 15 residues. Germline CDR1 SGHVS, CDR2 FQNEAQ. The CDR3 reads CASSLDTRYGDTQYF. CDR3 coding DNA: TGTGCCAGCAGCTTGGATACTAGATACGGCGATACGCAGTATTTT.